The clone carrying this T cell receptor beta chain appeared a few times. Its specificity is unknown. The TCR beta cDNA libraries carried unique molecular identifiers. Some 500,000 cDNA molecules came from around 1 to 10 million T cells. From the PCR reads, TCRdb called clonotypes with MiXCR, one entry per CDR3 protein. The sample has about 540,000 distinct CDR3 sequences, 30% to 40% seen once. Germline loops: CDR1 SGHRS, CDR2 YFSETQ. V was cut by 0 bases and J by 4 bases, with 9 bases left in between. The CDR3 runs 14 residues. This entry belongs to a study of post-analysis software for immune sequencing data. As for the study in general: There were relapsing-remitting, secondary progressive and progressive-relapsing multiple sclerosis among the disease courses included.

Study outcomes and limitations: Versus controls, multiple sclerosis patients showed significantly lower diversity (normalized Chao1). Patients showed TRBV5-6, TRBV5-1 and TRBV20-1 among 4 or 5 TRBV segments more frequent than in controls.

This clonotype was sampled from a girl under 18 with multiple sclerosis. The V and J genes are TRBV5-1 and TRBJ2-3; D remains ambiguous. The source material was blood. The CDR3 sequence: CASSLAPPPDTQYF. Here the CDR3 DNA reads TGCGCCAGCAGCTTGGCTCCCCCCCCAGATACGCAGTATTTT.